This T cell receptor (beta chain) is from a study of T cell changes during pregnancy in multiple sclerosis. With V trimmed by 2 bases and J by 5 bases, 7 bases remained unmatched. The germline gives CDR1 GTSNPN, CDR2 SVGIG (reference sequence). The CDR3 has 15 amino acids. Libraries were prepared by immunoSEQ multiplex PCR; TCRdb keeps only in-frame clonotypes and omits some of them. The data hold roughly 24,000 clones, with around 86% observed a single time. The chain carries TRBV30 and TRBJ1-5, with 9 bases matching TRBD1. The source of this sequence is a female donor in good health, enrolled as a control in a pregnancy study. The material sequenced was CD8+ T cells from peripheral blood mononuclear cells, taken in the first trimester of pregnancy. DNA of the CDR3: TGTGCCTGGAGTCCTCCGGACAGGGGAGATCAGCCCCAGCATTTT. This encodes CAWSPPDRGDQPQHF.